This T cell receptor (beta chain) appears in the sequencing data of a study of T cells in localized non-small cell lung cancer. The CDR3 has 15 residues. Germline-derived CDR1 and CDR2 are SGHVS and FQNEAQ. V was clipped by 3 bases and J by 5 bases; unmatched bases: 6. There are a few counts of this clone. Its target is not known. Findings of the study overall: For the top 100 tumor clones, a median around 61 also appeared in adjacent lung. Peak T cell clonality was found in uninvolved adjacent lung, exceeding tumor.

Profiled with immunoSEQ multiplex PCR; TCRdb holds only in-frame clones, not every one. The repertoire holds 25,000 to 30,000 clones, with approximately 84% as singletons. Sequences were derived from peripheral blood mononuclear cells, sampled before any cancer treatment. The TCR sequence derives from a man aged 40 to 69 with stage III lung adenocarcinoma. The chain recombines TRBV7-8 with TRBJ2-3, with 9 positions matching TRBD1. The CDR3 sequence is CASSFRDRARDTQYF. For the CDR3, the DNA is TGTGCCAGCAGCTTCCGGGACAGGGCTCGAGATACGCAGTATTTT.